Each of the 25 T cell receptor beta chains below was sequenced from the same sample in a study of technical replicates of blood from a handful of donors. Sequencing was performed with immunoSEQ multiplex PCR; in TCRdb, only in-frame clones are kept and a portion is missing. The data contain around 81,000 clones, roughly 95% of them seen just once; the ten biggest clones take up under 0.4%. Sequenced: T cells isolated from PBMCs. These receptors were collected from a human donor in good health.

V usage is TRBV18 and J usage is TRBJ1-1; unclear D gene. The germline V gene encodes CDR1 KGHSH and CDR2 LQKENI. The CDR3 is made up of 14 amino acids. V gave up 3 bases and J gave up 1 base, with 9 bases separating them. The CDR3 here is CASSPITGNTEAFF. In nucleotides, the CDR3 is TGTGCCAGCTCACCCATTACGGGGAACACTGAAGCTTTCTTT.

The V gene is TRBV29-1, the J gene TRBJ2-3; 11 bases are a match to TRBD2. V dropped 7 bases and J dropped 4; count of bases not matched to a gene: 13. This CDR3 comprises 16 residues. Germline values: CDR1 SQVTM, CDR2 ANQGSEA. DNA for the CDR3: TGCAGCGAAAATATACTAGCGGGGGAGGGGTCAGATACGCAGTATTTT. Amino acid sequence: CSENILAGEGSDTQYF.

The V gene is TRBV7-9, the J gene TRBJ2-1; 12 nucleotides line up with TRBD2. Germline CDR1 and CDR2: SEHNR and FQNEAQ (reference sequence). The V and J ends lost 5 bases and 6 bases, in that order; junction bases with no gene match: 5. This CDR3 is 15 amino acids long. CDR3 bases: TGTGCCAGCAGCCGCGGACTAGCGGGACTCAATGAGCAGTTCTTC. Translating gives CASSRGLAGLNEQFF.

The sample holds a few counts of this clone. This rearrangement joins TRBV6-6 to TRBJ1-5; D uncertain. The V end was cut by 2 bases, the J end by 4 bases, with 9 bases between. The CDR3 contains 14 residues. Per germline, CDR1 MNHNY and CDR2 SVGAGI (reference sequence). The CDR3 spells CASSYPGGNQPQHF. The CDR3 coding sequence is TGTGCCAGCAGTTACCCGGGAGGGAATCAGCCCCAGCATTTT.

This chain connects TRBV5-1 to TRBJ2-2, with 11 bases aligning to TRBD2. The junction had 5 bases not matched to a gene; V was cut back by 4 bases and J by 3 bases. The CDR3 loop spans 16 amino acids. Per the germline V gene, CDR1 is SGHRS and CDR2 is YFSETQ. The CDR3, as DNA: TGCGCCAGCAGCGATGGGACTAGCGGTTACACCGGGGAGCTGTTTTTT. As protein: CASSDGTSGYTGELFF. The complete variable domain, with remaining parts taken from reference TRBV5-1 and TRBJ2-2, reads KAGVTQTPRYLIKTRGQQVTLSCSPISGHRSVSWYQQTPGQGLQFLFEYFSETQRNKGNFPGRFSGRQFSNSRSEMNVSTLELGDSALYLCASSDGTSGYTGELFFGEGSRLTVL.

This sequence joins TRBV19 and TRBJ1-2; D gene unclear. The CDR3 sequence is 12 residues long. Germline V CDR1 and CDR2: LNHDA, SQIVND (reference sequence). V lost 2 bases and J 8 bases, leaving 9 bases between the germline ends. CDR3 in DNA: TGTGCCAGTAGTATACGAGGGAGCGGCTACACCTTC. It is translated as CASSIRGSGYTF.

The gene calls are TRBV11-2 and TRBJ2-7; 7 bases map to TRBD2. Germline-derived CDR1 and CDR2 are SGHAT and FQNNGV. The CDR3 loop spans 14 amino acids. With V trimmed by 4 bases and J by 3 bases, 6 bases remained unmatched. In DNA form, the CDR3 reads TGTGCCAGCAGCTCAAAGCGGGATCTCTACGAGCAGTACTTC. Protein product: CASSSKRDLYEQYF.

The chain recombines TRBV11-3 with TRBJ2-5, with TRBD1 identical over 7 bases. Germline CDR1 SGHNT, CDR2 YENEEA. V dropped 3 bases and J dropped 2; count of bases not matched to a gene: 3. The CDR3 has 14 residues. The CDR3 bases are TGTGCCAGCAGCTTCGCGACAGGGCAAGAGACCCAGTACTTC. Amino acid sequence: CASSFATGQETQYF.

The genes are TRBV2 and TRBJ2-3; possible D gene TRBD1, 6 bases. Germline-derived CDR1 and CDR2 are SNHLY and FYNNEI. The V end lost 6 bases, the J end lost 2 bases, and 12 bases lay between the germline ends. The CDR3 consists of 14 residues. CDR3 residues: CASRDRLSTDTQYF. DNA for the CDR3: TGTGCCAGCAGGGACAGACTTTCCACAGATACGCAGTATTTT.

This chain joins TRBV19 and TRBJ1-5; 7 nucleotides agree with TRBD1. Germline V gives CDR1 LNHDA, CDR2 SQIVND (reference sequence). The V segment lost 2 bases and the J segment 5 bases; nucleotides outside the gene matches: 0. This CDR3 has 13 amino acids. CDR3 amino acids: CASSIQGDQPQHF. The DNA of the CDR3 is TGTGCCAGTAGTATACAGGGGGATCAGCCCCAGCATTTT.

This rearrangement joins TRBV29-1 to TRBJ1-2, with D hard to call. Germline CDR1 SQVTM, CDR2 ANQGSEA. Trimming removed 0 bases from V and 4 bases from J, with 12 bases in between. This CDR3 region has 14 residues. CDR3 residues: CSVEDLTETYGYTF. In DNA form, the CDR3 reads TGCAGCGTTGAAGATCTTACGGAGACCTATGGCTACACCTTC. The variable domain in full, completed from reference TRBV29-1 and TRBJ1-2, reads SAVISQKPSRDICQRGTSLTIQCQVDSQVTMMFWYRQQPGQSLTLIATANQGSEATYESGFVIDKFPISRPNLTFSTLTVSNMSPEDSSIYLCSVEDLTETYGYTFGSGTRLTVV.

V and J are TRBV6-5 and TRBJ1-1; D is possibly TRBD1 (5 bases). The CDR3 totals 13 residues. Trimming left V 2 bases short and J 1 base short, with 5 bases between. Per germline, CDR1 MNHEY and CDR2 SVGAGI. The CDR3 loop reads CASSYRGNTEAFF. The CDR3 DNA is TGTGCCAGCAGTTACAGGGGGAACACTGAAGCTTTCTTT.

This clone was seen just once. V and J are TRBV29-1 and TRBJ2-5, with 7 bases identical to TRBD2. This CDR3 spans 14 amino acids. J lost 5 bases, V lost 0 bases, and 6 bases had no gene match. Germline lookup yields CDR1 SQVTM and CDR2 ANQGSEA. CDR3 in DNA: TGCAGCGTTGAAGAGGGAGGGACGGGGGAGACCCAGTACTTC. Translating gives CSVEEGGTGETQYF.

The chain is built from TRBV7-2 and TRBJ2-2; no firm D call. The CDR3 is 16 residues long. CDR1 and CDR2 (germline): SGHTA, FQGNSA. V shed 3 bases and J shed 4 bases, with 15 bases lying between them. In DNA form, the CDR3 reads TGTGCCAGCAGCTTGACTGACTCCCCTCGCACCGGGGAGCTGTTTTTT. Amino acid sequence: CASSLTDSPRTGELFF.

The chain has TRBV10-1 and TRBJ2-7; no firm D call. Between the trimmed V and J ends, which lost 7 bases and 1 base, there was a span of 14 bases. CDR3 length: 14 residues. The germline gives CDR1 WNHNN, CDR2 SYGVQD (reference sequence). The CDR3 reads CASTRPGNSYEQYF. CDR3 bases: TGCGCCAGCACTCGGCCAGGAAATTCCTACGAGCAGTACTTC.

This clone is a singleton in its sample. The V call is TRBV6-5, the J call TRBJ1-1, with a tentative D call TRBD1 (5 bases). Germline loops: CDR1 MNHEY, CDR2 SVGAGI. The CDR3 sequence is 14 residues long. Deletions cut 0 bases from V and 11 bases from J, with 16 bases between. CDR3 protein: CASSYSQGAVVAFF. The CDR3 coding sequence is TGTGCCAGCAGTTACTCGCAGGGTGCCGTGGTGGCTTTCTTT.

The chain uses TRBV4-1 and TRBJ2-7; 7 positions match TRBD2. V shed 1 base and J 3 bases; nucleotides not matched to a gene: 6. The germline gives CDR1 MGHRA, CDR2 YSYEKL. The CDR3 runs to 15 residues. CDR3 sequence: CASSQGGGGDYEQYF. In DNA form, the CDR3 reads TGCGCCAGCAGCCAAGGTGGCGGGGGAGACTACGAGCAGTACTTC.

The rearrangement links TRBV5-1 to TRBJ2-5; a possible D gene is TRBD2 (5 bases). V lost 0 bases, J lost 5 bases, and 17 bases lay in between. From germline, CDR1 is SGHRS and CDR2 YFSETQ. The CDR3 sequence is 16 residues long. CDR3 protein: CASSLEVADSGETQYF. The CDR3 bases are TGCGCCAGCAGCTTGGAGGTGGCCGACTCGGGGGAGACCCAGTACTTC.

This clone was found once. The gene calls are TRBV29-1 and TRBJ2-3, with D hard to call. V gave up 3 bases and J gave up 6 bases, with 4 bases separating them. This CDR3 has 10 residues. From germline, CDR1 is SQVTM and CDR2 ANQGSEA. The CDR3 DNA is TGCAGCGTTGATGAGGATACGCAGTATTTT. Translation: CSVDEDTQYF.

The rearrangement links TRBV27 to TRBJ1-5, with a weak D call TRBD1 (6 bases). The CDR3 runs 14 residues. Trimming took 4 bases from V and 7 from J, leaving 14 bases between them. Germline values: CDR1 MNHEY, CDR2 SMNVEV (reference sequence). The CDR3 DNA reads as TGTGCCAGCAGTTGGGGGGGCCCATGGCAGCCCCAGCATTTT. Translating it yields CASSWGGPWQPQHF.

This chain connects TRBV6-5 to TRBJ1-1, with D perhaps matching TRBD1 (5 bases). Per the germline V gene, CDR1 is MNHEY and CDR2 is SVGAGI. The germline V and J ends were trimmed by 5 bases and 10 bases, with 17 bases remaining between them. The CDR3 loop spans 13 amino acids. CDR3 residues: CASSRQSVNGAFF. The DNA of the CDR3 is TGTGCCAGCAGTCGACAGTCTGTGAACGGAGCTTTCTTT.

The chain joins TRBV11-2 to TRBJ1-1; possibly TRBD1 for D (5 bases). Germline V CDR1 and CDR2: SGHAT, FQNNGV. The CDR3 loop spans 13 amino acids. V lost 1 base and J 6 bases, leaving 9 bases between the germline ends. In nucleotides, the CDR3 is TGTGCCAGCAGCTTAGCGTGGGGCCCTGAAGCTTTCTTT. Amino acid sequence: CASSLAWGPEAFF. The variable domain in full, with the rest retrieved from reference TRBV11-2 and TRBJ1-1, is EAGVAQSPRYKIIEKRQSVAFWCNPISGHATLYWYQQILGQGPKLLIQFQNNGVVDDSQLPKDRFSAERLKGVDSTLKIQPAKLEDSAVYLCASSLAWGPEAFFGQGTRLTVV.

The chain uses TRBV10-2 and TRBJ2-7, with D possibly matching TRBD1 (5 bases). Germline V gene lookup returns CDR1 WSHSY and CDR2 SAAADI. This CDR3 comprises 12 residues. Trimming took 7 bases from V and 2 from J, leaving 9 bases between them. The DNA for the CDR3 is TGCGCCAGCACGGACACCACCTACGAGCAGTACTTC. This encodes CASTDTTYEQYF.

This rearrangement joins TRBV19 to TRBJ1-1, with D perhaps TRBD1 (6 bases). This CDR3 spans 14 amino acids. V was shortened by 4 bases and J by 4 bases, with 13 bases between the two germline ends. CDR1 is LNHDA, CDR2 SQIVND, per germline (reference sequence). As DNA, the CDR3 is TGTGCCAGTAGTACCCGCAAAGGGGGCACTGAAGCTTTCTTT. It is translated as CASSTRKGGTEAFF.

This clone was counted once. The chain combines TRBV30 with TRBJ2-3, with D possibly being TRBD1 (6 bases). V was shortened by 3 bases and J by 2 bases, with 12 bases between the two germline ends. Germline V gene lookup returns CDR1 GTSNPN and CDR2 SVGIG (reference sequence). The CDR3 loop spans 14 amino acids. CDR3 coding DNA: TGTGCCTGGAGGGGGGCCGGGAACACAGATACGCAGTATTTT. Its protein product is CAWRGAGNTDTQYF.